The source of this T cell receptor beta chain is a study of T-cell reconstitution after alpha-beta-depleted transplantation in children. Germline values: CDR1 LNHNV, CDR2 YYDKDF (reference sequence). The V and J ends lost 5 bases and 4 bases respectively, with 17 bases between them. The CDR3 loop spans 15 amino acids. This sample's TCRbeta library carried unique molecular identifier barcodes. Using its own MiXCR run on the PCR reads, TCRdb lists one record per CDR3 protein. The data hold about 210,000 distinct CDR3 sequences, with 17% observed a single time. This clonotype occurred a few times. The rearrangement links TRBV15 to TRBJ2-5; D could derive from TRBD1 or TRBD2 (6 bases each). The sequence derives from a male patient between 2 and 15 years old who had a stem cell transplant for acute lymphoblastic leukemia, so the T cells may come from the graft donor. Sequenced here: PBMCs, mostly from graft donor cells, sampled 360 days after TCRalphabeta/CD19-depleted stem cell transplant. CDR3 residues: CATSPQRGQGETQYF. The CDR3 DNA sequence: TGTGCCACCAGCCCTCAACGGGGGCAGGGAGAGACCCAGTACTTC.